This T cell receptor beta chain came from a study of T cell repertoires in cytomegalovirus infection. For the study at large: Well-studied HLA-B-restricted CMV epitopes were used in the study alongside recently identified HLA-C-restricted ones. Through public TCR beta signatures, both CMV infection and matching HLA type were indicated. Study results and caveats: HLA-C-restricted CMV-specific TCR beta clonotypes were dominant in the ex vivo response.

On this clonotype: Its antigen is undetermined.

MiXCR, applied by TCRdb to the reads, yields one record per CDR3 protein. The data hold roughly 860,000 distinct CDR3 sequences, with approximately 32% observed a single time. The clonotype was recovered from a human donor in good health (CMV status not recorded). Some clones in this sample may be carry-over from other donors' samples. The sample was cultured CD8+ T cells from PBMCs, taken from culture after CMV antigen stimulation.

The CDR3 DNA sequence: TGTGCCAGCAGCCTGACCTACAGGGAACATAATGAAAAACTGTTTTTT. The encoded protein is CASSLTYREHNEKLFF. The J gene is TRBJ1-4, the V gene TRBV7-9, with TRBD1 as a possible D gene (6 bases). The V gene's germline CDR1 is SEHNR and CDR2 FQNEAQ (reference sequence). The CDR3 spans 16 residues. The ends were cut back, 5 bases at V and 4 bases at J, with 17 bases in the middle.